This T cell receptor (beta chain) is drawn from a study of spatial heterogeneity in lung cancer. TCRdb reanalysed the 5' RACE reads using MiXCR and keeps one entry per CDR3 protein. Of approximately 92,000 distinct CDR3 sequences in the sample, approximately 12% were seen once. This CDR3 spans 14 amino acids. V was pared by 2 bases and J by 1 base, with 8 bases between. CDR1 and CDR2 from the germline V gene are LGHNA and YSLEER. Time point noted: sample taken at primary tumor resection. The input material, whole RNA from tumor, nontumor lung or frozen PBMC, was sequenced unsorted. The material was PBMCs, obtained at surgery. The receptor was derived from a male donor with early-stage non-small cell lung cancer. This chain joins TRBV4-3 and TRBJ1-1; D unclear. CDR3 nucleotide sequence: TGCGCCAGCAGCCAAACTCACAGGAACACTGAAGCTTTCTTT. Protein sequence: CASSQTHRNTEAFF.